A selection of T cell receptor beta chains follows, all from one sample in a study of T cell repertoires in cytomegalovirus infection. These receptors lack a known antigen. TCRdb passed the reads through MiXCR, listing each CDR3 protein once. The sample has approximately 910,000 distinct CDR3 sequences, approximately 32% seen once. The specimen was cultured CD8+ T cells from PBMCs, collected from culture after CMV antigen stimulation. The receptor set was obtained from a human donor in good health (CMV status not recorded). Some clones in this sample may be carry-over from other donors' samples. Each CDR3 is given with its conserved first and last residue. Each record gives: V gene, D gene, J gene, clone size, CDR3 DNA, CDR3 protein. A D gene is named only where the DNA matches it firmly. Expanded clones get a size class; other rows say once, few or many, or leave the size out.

TRBV19,NA,TRBJ2-7,NA,TGTGCCAGTAGTCCTGGACACTTATCCGAGCAGTACTTC,CASSPGHLSEQYF
TRBV19,NA,TRBJ2-2,few,TGTGCCAGTAGTATGGGAGACCCCACTTACACCGGGGAGCTGTTTTTT,CASSMGDPTYTGELFF
TRBV7-8,NA,TRBJ2-1,many,TGTGCCAGCAGCCTGGGGGTGGGATCCTACAATGAGCAGTTCTTC,CASSLGVGSYNEQFF
TRBV7-6,NA,TRBJ1-5,few,TGTGCCAGCAGCTTAACACAGGGAGCACAGCCCCAGCATTTT,CASSLTQGAQPQHF
TRBV7-3,NA,TRBJ1-1,many,TGTGCCAGCAGCTTAGGATCAGGTGAAGCTTTCTTT,CASSLGSGEAFF
TRBV7-2,TRBD1,TRBJ2-1,many,TGTGCCAGCAACATACCTACCGCGGACGAAGGGGGACAGGGGGCTTATGAGCAGTTCTTC,CASNIPTADEGGQGAYEQFF
TRBV6-1,TRBD2,TRBJ2-3,NA,TGTGCCAGCCCTACTAGCGGGGAATCGCCAGATACGCAGTATTTT,CASPTSGESPDTQYF
TRBV27,TRBD2,TRBJ2-3,NA,TGTGCCAGCAGTTTATCGATGAGGCGGCGGGGGGCCACAGATACGCAGTATTTT,CASSLSMRRRGATDTQYF
TRBV7-8,TRBD1,TRBJ2-5,many,TGTGCCAGCAGCATCCCCGGGACAGGGGGACTAGAGACCCAGTACTTC,CASSIPGTGGLETQYF
TRBV28,NA,TRBJ2-1,NA,TGTGCCAGCAGATCCTCGGTTGGCGTAAATGAGCAGTTCTTC,CASRSSVGVNEQFF
TRBV28,NA,TRBJ1-5,NA,TGTGCCAGCAGAGTTGGGGCAGGGTGGCGGGGCAATCAGCCCCAGCATTTT,CASRVGAGWRGNQPQHF
TRBV7-6,TRBD1,TRBJ1-5,NA,TGTGCCAGCAGCTCGCCCCGGGACAGGGGGCTTAATAGCAATCAGCCCCAGCATTTT,CASSSPRDRGLNSNQPQHF
TRBV7-6,NA,TRBJ2-2,few,TGTGCCAGCAGCCAGGGACGGAAGAACACCGGGGAGCTGTTTTTT,CASSQGRKNTGELFF
TRBV29-1,NA,TRBJ1-2,NA,TGCAGCGTTGAAGCTGGGGGTGGCTACACCTTC,CSVEAGGGYTF
TRBV12-5,NA,TRBJ2-3,NA,TGTGCTAGTGCCTGGGGGGGGGGCGCAGATACGCAGTATTTT,CASAWGGGADTQYF
TRBV7-6,NA,TRBJ2-1,NA,TGTGCCAGCAGCTTATGGAGTTACAATGAGCAGTTCTTC,CASSLWSYNEQFF
TRBV5-1,TRBD1,TRBJ2-1,NA,TGCGCCAGCAGCACAACCCGGGACAGGAGGAACAATGAGCAGTTCTTC,CASSTTRDRRNNEQFF
TRBV28,TRBD1,TRBJ1-4,NA,TGTGCCAGCAGTTTAATGGGACAGTATAATGAAAAACTGTTTTTT,CASSLMGQYNEKLFF
TRBV2,TRBD1,TRBJ1-6,NA,TGTGCCAGCAGTGGAGCCCTGACAGGGCACTCACCCCTCCACTTT,CASSGALTGHSPLHF
TRBV4-1,NA,TRBJ1-1,NA,TGCGCCAGCAGCCCGGGCTCGGACACGTACACTGAAGCTTTCTTT,CASSPGSDTYTEAFF
TRBV7-9,TRBD1,TRBJ2-1,many,TGTGCCAGCAGCCTCAACAGGGGATACAATGAGCAGTTCTTC,CASSLNRGYNEQFF
TRBV7-6,NA,TRBJ1-1,few,TGTGCCAGCAGCTTAGGATGGGGCTTGAACACTGAAGCTTTCTTT,CASSLGWGLNTEAFF
TRBV7-9,TRBD2,TRBJ2-3,NA,TGTGCCAGCACCTCGATACTAGCGGATACGCAGTATTTT,CASTSILADTQYF
TRBV12-3/TRBV12-4,TRBD1,TRBJ1-2,many,TGTGCCAGCAGCCCACCGACAGGGGGCTGGGATGGCTACACCTTC,CASSPPTGGWDGYTF
TRBV12-3/TRBV12-4,TRBD1,TRBJ2-3,NA,TGTGCCAGCAGTTACCCGGGACAGCTCACGAATACGCAGTATTTT,CASSYPGQLTNTQYF
TRBV28,TRBD2,TRBJ2-5,few,TGTGCCAGCAGTCCTCGACTAGCGGGGGGCTCCCTGGAGACCCAGTACTTC,CASSPRLAGGSLETQYF
TRBV12-3/TRBV12-4,NA,TRBJ1-5,few,TGTGCCAGCAGTTCCCCCTGGACGACGGGCGTTCATCAGCCCCAGCATTTT,CASSSPWTTGVHQPQHF
TRBV7-6,NA,TRBJ2-5,few,TGTGCCAGCAGCTCCCGGAACCCACAGGAGACCCAGTACTTC,CASSSRNPQETQYF
TRBV29-1,NA,TRBJ2-7,NA,TGCAGCGTCCACGACAGCAGCTCCTACGAGCAGTACTTC,CSVHDSSSYEQYF
TRBV15,NA,TRBJ1-6,few,TGTGCCACCAGCGATGGGGGACGTGAACACTTT,CATSDGGREHF
TRBV27,TRBD1,TRBJ2-1,once,TGTGCCAGCAGTTATGGACAGGGGGGGAATGAGCAGTTCTTC,CASSYGQGGNEQFF
TRBV6-2/TRBV6-3,NA,TRBJ1-5,few,TGTGCCAGCAGTTACCCCTATCAGCCCCAGCATTTT,CASSYPYQPQHF
TRBV19,NA,TRBJ1-5,few,TGTGCCAGTAGTATCCGGCTTTGGGACCTAAATCAGCCCCAGCATTTT,CASSIRLWDLNQPQHF
TRBV7-6,NA,TRBJ2-3,NA,TGTGCCAGCAGCTTAGAGGAAGAAGCAGATACGCAGTATTTT,CASSLEEEADTQYF
TRBV15,NA,TRBJ1-3,NA,TGTGCCACCAGCAGAGATCGGGCAGCGTCCTTCTCTGGAAACACCATATATTTT,CATSRDRAASFSGNTIYF
TRBV12-3/TRBV12-4,NA,TRBJ1-1,few,TGTGCCAGCAGGCAATCGGGTAACACTGAAGCTTTCTTT,CASRQSGNTEAFF
TRBV19,NA,TRBJ1-2,NA,TGTGCCACTCAACAGGGAAGCTATGGCTACACCTTC,CATQQGSYGYTF
TRBV7-4,TRBD2,TRBJ2-6,many,TGTGCCAGCAGCCCGACCGGGACTAGCGGTATGTTGGGGGCCAACGTCCTGACTTTC,CASSPTGTSGMLGANVLTF
TRBV3-1,NA,TRBJ1-1,NA,TGTGCCAGCAGCCAAGCTGGCGTGGACACTGAAGCTTTCTTT,CASSQAGVDTEAFF
TRBV12-5,TRBD1,TRBJ2-5,few,TGTGCTAGTGGTTTGTGGACAGGGGACGGAGAGACCCAGTACTTC,CASGLWTGDGETQYF
TRBV6-5,NA,TRBJ2-3,NA,TGTGCCAGCGGATTTCGATCCGGAGATACGCAGTATTTT,CASGFRSGDTQYF
TRBV19,NA,TRBJ2-7,NA,TGTGCCAGTAGTATGGGTACGGCAGGACAGTACTTC,CASSMGTAGQYF
TRBV12-5,NA,TRBJ1-6,NA,TGTGCTAGTGGTTTTACCGGAGGGCGGCCGGTCCATAATTCACCCCTCCACTTT,CASGFTGGRPVHNSPLHF
TRBV19,NA,TRBJ1-1,NA,TGTGCCAGTAGTATGTCCGAGGGTTCAACTGAAGCTTTCTTT,CASSMSEGSTEAFF
TRBV9,TRBD1,TRBJ2-1,NA,TGTGCCAGCAGCGTAGGGGGACAGGGGGGAAATGAGCAGTTCTTC,CASSVGGQGGNEQFF
TRBV20-1,NA,TRBJ2-1,NA,TGCAGTGCTCCAGGTCAGGGGACAACCTACAATGAGCAGTTCTTC,CSAPGQGTTYNEQFF
TRBV7-9,NA,TRBJ1-5,NA,TGTGCCACGGAGGGCTTTAATCAGCCCCAGCATTTT,CATEGFNQPQHF
TRBV12-3/TRBV12-4,NA,TRBJ1-4,few,TGTGCCAGCATGGGAGGAAGGGGGACCGAAAAACTGTTTTTT,CASMGGRGTEKLFF
TRBV5-1,NA,TRBJ1-1,few,TGCGCCAGCAGCAATCCCGGGACCACCATTATGAACACTGAAGCTTTCTTT,CASSNPGTTIMNTEAFF
TRBV4-1,NA,TRBJ1-2,NA,TGCGCCAGCAGCCAACGATGGGTGGGTGATGGCTACACCTTC,CASSQRWVGDGYTF
TRBV5-1,TRBD1,TRBJ1-1,NA,TGCGCCAGCAGCGGGGGGACAGAGATGAACACTGAAGCTTTCTTT,CASSGGTEMNTEAFF
TRBV27,NA,TRBJ1-6,NA,TGTGCCAGCAGGACGGGCGGGGAGGCAATTTCACCCCTCCACTTT,CASRTGGEAISPLHF
TRBV4-2,NA,TRBJ1-1,NA,TGTGCCAGCAGCCAGTACGGGGGCGCGACTGAAGCTTTCTTT,CASSQYGGATEAFF
TRBV10-3,TRBD1,TRBJ1-2,NA,TGTGCCATCATTAACGGGACAGGGGGCGACTATGGCTACACCTTC,CAIINGTGGDYGYTF
TRBV4-1,NA,TRBJ2-2,NA,TGCGCCAGCAGCCCGACGAGGCACACCGGGGAGCTGTTTTTT,CASSPTRHTGELFF
TRBV7-8,NA,TRBJ1-5,many,TGTGCCAGCAGCTTAGCGCCTAAGGGGGGGAGGGAGCCCCAGCATTTT,CASSLAPKGGREPQHF
TRBV27,NA,TRBJ1-6,NA,TGTGCCAACAGTCCACTCACGGGGGGAAGGAATTCACCCCTCCACTTT,CANSPLTGGRNSPLHF
TRBV7-9,NA,TRBJ1-3,few,TGTGCCAGCAGCCTACGGCTGGGAAACACCATATATTTT,CASSLRLGNTIYF
TRBV3-1,NA,TRBJ1-1,NA,TGTGCCAGCAGCCAAGCTCATACGGGGAACACTGAAGCTTTCTTT,CASSQAHTGNTEAFF
TRBV7-9,NA,TRBJ2-4,few,TGTGCCAGCAGCTTAGGATTCGGGGGCAACATTCAGTACTTC,CASSLGFGGNIQYF